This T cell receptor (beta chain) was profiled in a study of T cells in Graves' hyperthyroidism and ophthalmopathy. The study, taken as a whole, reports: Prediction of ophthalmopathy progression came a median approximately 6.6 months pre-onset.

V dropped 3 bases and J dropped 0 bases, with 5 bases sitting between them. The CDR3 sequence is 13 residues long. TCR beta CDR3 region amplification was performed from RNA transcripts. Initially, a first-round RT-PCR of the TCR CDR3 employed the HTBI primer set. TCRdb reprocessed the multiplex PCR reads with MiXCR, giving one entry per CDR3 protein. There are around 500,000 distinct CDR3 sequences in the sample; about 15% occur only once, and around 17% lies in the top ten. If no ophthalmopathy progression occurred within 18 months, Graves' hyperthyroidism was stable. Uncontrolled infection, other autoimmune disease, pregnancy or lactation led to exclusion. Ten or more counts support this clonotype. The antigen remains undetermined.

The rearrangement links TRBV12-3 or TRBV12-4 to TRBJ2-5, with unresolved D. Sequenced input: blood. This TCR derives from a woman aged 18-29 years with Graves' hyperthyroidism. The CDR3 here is CASSLGYQETQYF. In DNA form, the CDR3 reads TGTGCCAGCAGTTTGGGCTACCAAGAGACCCAGTACTTC.